The sequence of this T cell receptor (beta chain) was determined in a study of a mutant IDH1 vaccine in newly diagnosed glioma. A note on this clone: Its antigen remains unidentified.

The sample's time point: week 5, during vaccination. In every dose of vaccine, 300 ug of mutant IDH1 20-mer peptide was given alongside topical imiquimod. Libraries were prepared by immunoSEQ multiplex PCR; TCRdb keeps only in-frame clonotypes and omits some of them. This table has some 25,000 clones, about 77% appearing once. Germline lookup yields CDR1 MNHEY and CDR2 SVGAGI. V was clipped by 8 bases and J by 6 bases; unmatched bases: 6. This CDR3 spans 13 amino acids. This clonotype was sampled from a man in his forties with glioma. V usage is TRBV6-5 and J usage is TRBJ2-2; 7 positions match TRBD1. The sequencing used PBMCs, collected from a glioma patient whose treatment included an IDH1 peptide vaccine. The CDR3 DNA reads as TGTGCCAGCGGAACAGGGGTATCCGGGGAGCTGTTTTTT. Protein product: CASGTGVSGELFF.